A selection of T cell receptor beta chains follows, all from one sample in a study of T cells in Graves' hyperthyroidism and ophthalmopathy. TCRdb fed the multiplex PCR reads into MiXCR, producing one record per CDR3 protein. The sample holds roughly 500,000 distinct CDR3 sequences, roughly 45% seen once. Sequencing used peripheral blood or thyroid tissue (not recorded which). Receptors were obtained from an adult woman with Graves' disease, either hyperthyroidism or ophthalmopathy (not recorded which). The CDR3 runs from the conserved cysteine through the conserved F or W. The order of the fields is clone size, J gene, V gene, D gene, CDR3 DNA, CDR3 protein. The D gene is left open where the match is weak. Size values are once, few and many counts, or a class for expanded clones, and some rows have none.

clone_size: NA; j_call: TRBJ2-5; v_call: TRBV28; d_call: NA; cdr3_nt: TGTGCCAGCATATCCGCCGGGGCAGGGAAACAGACCCAGTACTTC; cdr3_aa: CASISAGAGKQTQYF
clone_size: many; j_call: TRBJ1-5; v_call: TRBV9; d_call: TRBD1; cdr3_nt: TGTGCCAGCAGCGCCACAGGGGACTTCGGCAATCAGCCCCAGCATTTT; cdr3_aa: CASSATGDFGNQPQHF
clone_size: many; j_call: TRBJ2-2; v_call: TRBV7-2; d_call: NA; cdr3_nt: TGTGCCAGCAGCCGGGACCACAACACCGGGGAGCTGTTTTTT; cdr3_aa: CASSRDHNTGELFF
clone_size: NA; j_call: TRBJ1-1; v_call: TRBV11-2; d_call: NA; cdr3_nt: TGTGCCAGCAGCTTAAGTTCCAGCACGAACACTGAAGCTTTCTTT; cdr3_aa: CASSLSSSTNTEAFF
clone_size: many; j_call: TRBJ2-2; v_call: TRBV7-8; d_call: TRBD1; cdr3_nt: TGTGCCAGCAGCCGGGGCCGGGACAGGGGATACACCGGGGAGCTGTTTTTT; cdr3_aa: CASSRGRDRGYTGELFF
clone_size: NA; j_call: TRBJ2-3; v_call: TRBV9; d_call: NA; cdr3_nt: TGTGCCAGCAGCGTAGAGGGTGGCGGAAGCACAGATACGCAGTATTTT; cdr3_aa: CASSVEGGGSTDTQYF
clone_size: NA; j_call: TRBJ2-7; v_call: TRBV7-6; d_call: NA; cdr3_nt: TGTGCCAGCACCACGGGACAGCAGTACTTC; cdr3_aa: CASTTGQQYF
clone_size: NA; j_call: TRBJ2-5; v_call: TRBV5-1; d_call: NA; cdr3_nt: TGCGCCAGCAGCTTGTTCCGTTCAGGAGAGACCCAGTACTTC; cdr3_aa: CASSLFRSGETQYF
clone_size: many; j_call: TRBJ1-1; v_call: TRBV12-3/TRBV12-4; d_call: NA; cdr3_nt: TGTGCCAGCCAGAGGGAGGGCCCCACTGAAGCTTTCTTT; cdr3_aa: CASQREGPTEAFF
clone_size: few; j_call: TRBJ1-4; v_call: TRBV3-1; d_call: TRBD1; cdr3_nt: TGTGCCAGCAGCCAAGAAGGGGGCGGAAAACTGTTTTTT; cdr3_aa: CASSQEGGGKLFF
clone_size: many; j_call: TRBJ1-5; v_call: TRBV7-2; d_call: NA; cdr3_nt: TGTGCCAGCAGCTTCACACCGGGGACAAGGCAGCCCCAGCATTTT; cdr3_aa: CASSFTPGTRQPQHF
clone_size: NA; j_call: TRBJ1-6; v_call: TRBV14; d_call: NA; cdr3_nt: TGTGCCAGCAGCCAAGAAGTCTCCTATAATTCGCCCCTCCACTTT; cdr3_aa: CASSQEVSYNSPLHF
clone_size: once; j_call: TRBJ2-6; v_call: TRBV2; d_call: TRBD1; cdr3_nt: TGTGCCAGCGGGGACAGGAGCTCTGGGGCCAACGTCCTGACTTTC; cdr3_aa: CASGDRSSGANVLTF
clone_size: few; j_call: TRBJ1-1; v_call: TRBV6-2/TRBV6-3; d_call: TRBD1; cdr3_nt: TGTGCCAGCAGTTTGGGACAGGGTTTTAGGACTGAAGCTTTCTTT; cdr3_aa: CASSLGQGFRTEAFF
clone_size: few; j_call: TRBJ1-6; v_call: TRBV7-8; d_call: NA; cdr3_nt: TGTGCCAGCAGCTTACAGGGAGAGGATCGCTCACCCCTCCACTTT; cdr3_aa: CASSLQGEDRSPLHF
clone_size: many; j_call: TRBJ1-2; v_call: TRBV6-6; d_call: NA; cdr3_nt: TGTGCCAGCAGCTTCGTTGCACACTATGGCTACACCTTC; cdr3_aa: CASSFVAHYGYTF
clone_size: NA; j_call: TRBJ1-6; v_call: TRBV12-3/TRBV12-4; d_call: TRBD1; cdr3_nt: TGTGCCAGCGGACAGGGTGGGAACACCGGGGAGCTTAAGTCACCCCTCCACTTT; cdr3_aa: CASGQGGNTGELKSPLHF
clone_size: NA; j_call: TRBJ1-5; v_call: TRBV20-1; d_call: NA; cdr3_nt: TGCAGTGCGAGGGCGGGGAGCAATCGGCCCCAGCATTTT; cdr3_aa: CSARAGSNRPQHF
clone_size: NA; j_call: TRBJ2-2; v_call: TRBV2; d_call: TRBD2; cdr3_nt: TGTGCCAGCAGCTGGACACCGGGAGGGATCACCGGGGAGCTGTTTTTT; cdr3_aa: CASSWTPGGITGELFF
clone_size: few; j_call: TRBJ2-2; v_call: TRBV5-6; d_call: TRBD2; cdr3_nt: TGTGCCAGCAGCTTGGGACTAGCGGGAGGGTCCGGGGAGCTGTTTTTT; cdr3_aa: CASSLGLAGGSGELFF
clone_size: NA; j_call: TRBJ1-1; v_call: TRBV18; d_call: NA; cdr3_nt: TGTGCCAGCTCACCCGGGACATCTTACACTGAAGCTTTCTTT; cdr3_aa: CASSPGTSYTEAFF
clone_size: NA; j_call: TRBJ2-2; v_call: TRBV11-2; d_call: TRBD2; cdr3_nt: TGTGCCAGCCAGGGACTAATGGTCGGGGAGCTGTTTTTT; cdr3_aa: CASQGLMVGELFF
clone_size: NA; j_call: TRBJ2-2; v_call: TRBV12-3/TRBV12-4; d_call: TRBD2; cdr3_nt: TGTGCCAGCAGTCCTCCCACACCTAGCGGCGCACCTGAGGGAGGGGAGCTGTTTTTT; cdr3_aa: CASSPPTPSGAPEGGELFF
clone_size: many; j_call: TRBJ1-1; v_call: TRBV2; d_call: NA; cdr3_nt: TGTGCCAGTCGGATAGAAGACACTGAAGCTTTCTTT; cdr3_aa: CASRIEDTEAFF
clone_size: NA; j_call: TRBJ1-2; v_call: TRBV7-2; d_call: NA; cdr3_nt: TGTGCCAGCAGCCACGGGGGGGGCGCGTACTATGGCTACACCTTC; cdr3_aa: CASSHGGGAYYGYTF
clone_size: many; j_call: TRBJ2-7; v_call: TRBV20-1; d_call: NA; cdr3_nt: TGCAGTGCTAGAGGCAACGGTTTTTACGAGCAGTACTTC; cdr3_aa: CSARGNGFYEQYF
clone_size: NA; j_call: TRBJ2-7; v_call: TRBV7-2; d_call: NA; cdr3_nt: TGTGCCAGCAGCCCCCTCGGCGGGGCGGTATACGAGCAGTACTTC; cdr3_aa: CASSPLGGAVYEQYF
clone_size: NA; j_call: TRBJ2-2; v_call: TRBV7-6; d_call: NA; cdr3_nt: TGTGCCAGCAGCTTAGAGACAAGCTCTGGGGCCAACGGGGAGCTGTTTTTT; cdr3_aa: CASSLETSSGANGELFF
clone_size: NA; j_call: TRBJ1-6; v_call: TRBV2; d_call: NA; cdr3_nt: TGTGCCAGCACCCGGACAGTACCATCACCCCTCCACTTT; cdr3_aa: CASTRTVPSPLHF
clone_size: many; j_call: TRBJ2-7; v_call: TRBV20-1; d_call: NA; cdr3_nt: TGCAGTGCTAGAGTCCCCCAACCAAGCTACGAGCAGTACTTC; cdr3_aa: CSARVPQPSYEQYF
clone_size: NA; j_call: TRBJ1-1; v_call: TRBV29-1; d_call: NA; cdr3_nt: TGCAGCGTTGCGGGGGGGGGGGGCACTGAAGCTTTCTTT; cdr3_aa: CSVAGGGGTEAFF
clone_size: NA; j_call: TRBJ1-1; v_call: TRBV29-1; d_call: NA; cdr3_nt: TGCAGCGGCCGGACAGTAGGGAACACTGAAGCTTTCTTT; cdr3_aa: CSGRTVGNTEAFF
clone_size: many; j_call: TRBJ2-7; v_call: TRBV7-2; d_call: NA; cdr3_nt: TGTGCCAGCAGCTTTGGCGGAAGCTCCTACGAGCAGTACTTC; cdr3_aa: CASSFGGSSYEQYF
clone_size: NA; j_call: TRBJ2-5; v_call: TRBV13; d_call: NA; cdr3_nt: TGTGCCAGCAGCTTACAATGGGACAAAGAGACCCAGTACTTC; cdr3_aa: CASSLQWDKETQYF
clone_size: many; j_call: TRBJ1-6; v_call: TRBV9; d_call: TRBD1; cdr3_nt: TGTGCCAGCAGCGTAGGGACAGGGGGAAGAAATTCACCCCTCCACTTT; cdr3_aa: CASSVGTGGRNSPLHF
clone_size: many; j_call: TRBJ1-5; v_call: TRBV7-2; d_call: NA; cdr3_nt: TGTGCCAGCAGCCTAAGACAGTCCAATCAGCCCCAGCATTTT; cdr3_aa: CASSLRQSNQPQHF
clone_size: many; j_call: TRBJ1-5; v_call: TRBV7-9; d_call: TRBD1; cdr3_nt: TGTGCCAGCAGCTTAAGTGGGACAGGCGTGGGACAGCCCCAGCATTTT; cdr3_aa: CASSLSGTGVGQPQHF
clone_size: NA; j_call: TRBJ2-5; v_call: TRBV11-2; d_call: TRBD2; cdr3_nt: TGTGCCAGCAGCTTAACAGCGGGAGTTGGAGAGACCCAGTACTTC; cdr3_aa: CASSLTAGVGETQYF
clone_size: many; j_call: TRBJ2-7; v_call: TRBV7-2; d_call: TRBD2; cdr3_nt: TGTGCCAGCAGCTTAGGACTAGCACTCCCCGAGCAGTACTTC; cdr3_aa: CASSLGLALPEQYF
clone_size: NA; j_call: TRBJ2-7; v_call: TRBV7-6; d_call: NA; cdr3_nt: TGTGCCAGCAGCCCCTTCTCTTCCGCCGAGCAGTACTTC; cdr3_aa: CASSPFSSAEQYF
clone_size: NA; j_call: TRBJ2-7; v_call: TRBV20-1; d_call: TRBD2; cdr3_nt: TGCAGTGCTAGGGGGCTAGCGGGAGGGGTCGAGCAGTACTTC; cdr3_aa: CSARGLAGGVEQYF
clone_size: NA; j_call: TRBJ1-6; v_call: TRBV12-3/TRBV12-4; d_call: NA; cdr3_nt: TGTGCCAGCAGTTTCCGTCAGGCCGATTCCCTCCACTTT; cdr3_aa: CASSFRQADSLHF
clone_size: few; j_call: TRBJ2-2; v_call: TRBV10-3; d_call: NA; cdr3_nt: TGTGCCATCAGTGAGTCCCCCGGGGAGCTGTTTTTT; cdr3_aa: CAISESPGELFF
clone_size: NA; j_call: TRBJ2-7; v_call: TRBV11-2; d_call: TRBD1; cdr3_nt: TGTGCCAGCAAACGGACAGGGAGGTCCTACGAGCAGTACTTC; cdr3_aa: CASKRTGRSYEQYF
clone_size: NA; j_call: TRBJ1-1; v_call: TRBV7-6; d_call: NA; cdr3_nt: TGTGCCAGCAGCTCGGTGGGGTTCGTGGGGACTGAAGCTTTCTTT; cdr3_aa: CASSSVGFVGTEAFF
clone_size: NA; j_call: TRBJ2-5; v_call: TRBV15; d_call: NA; cdr3_nt: TGTGCCACCAGCCCCCGGAGGGAAGAGACCCAGTACTTC; cdr3_aa: CATSPRREETQYF
clone_size: NA; j_call: TRBJ1-4; v_call: TRBV15; d_call: NA; cdr3_nt: TGTGCCACCAGCAGAGATAGGGCAGGAGGGGAAAAACTGTTTTTT; cdr3_aa: CATSRDRAGGEKLFF